This entry concerns a single T cell receptor (beta chain). At survey resolution, roughly 400 ng of DNA per sample was split into two 200 ng replicates. Sequencing was performed with immunoSEQ multiplex PCR; in TCRdb, only in-frame clones are kept and a portion is missing. The repertoire consists of 1,600 or so clones, with roughly 85% occurring once and the leading ten covering roughly 19%. This specimen comes from a study of hypomethylating agent response in myelodysplastic syndrome. Study at large: Either azacitidine (most of the 11) or decitabine (3 of 11) was given.

The CDR3 runs 14 residues. Trimming pared 4 bases from V and 7 bases from J, leaving 16 bases between. The germline V gene has CDR1 MGHRA and CDR2 YSYEKL. Sequences were derived from bone marrow, sampled before or after starting hypomethylating agent treatment for myelodysplastic syndrome (not recorded which). The source is a human donor with myelodysplastic syndrome. The chain recombines TRBV4-1 with TRBJ1-1; D unresolved. CDR3 sequence reads: CASSPGRARIEAFF. CDR3 DNA sequence: TGCGCCAGCAGCCCCGGCCGAGCGAGAATTGAAGCTTTCTTT.